The text below deals with one TCR beta chain. This may stem from a read error, because a much larger clone lies one nucleotide away. The time point: pre-sensitization, week 0. Treatment of the sample: therapeutic diphenylcyclopropenone sensitization with weekly scalp DPC. Blood, whole and unfractionated, served as the source for total RNA extraction. The germline V gene encodes CDR1 MDHEN and CDR2 SYDVKM. The CDR3 loop spans 11 amino acids. V lost 6 bases and J 2 bases, leaving 5 bases between the germline ends. The source of the sample is a study of human T cells and chemical hapten exposure. MiXCR was run by TCRdb on the RACE reads, yielding one entry per CDR3 protein. Here the sample spans 35,000 to 40,000 distinct CDR3 sequences, around 12% being singletons.

The receptor was isolated from a woman in her thirties or forties with alopecia areata. Some clones in this sample may be carry-over from other donors' samples. The chain uses TRBV28 and TRBJ2-7; D remains ambiguous. The input for sequencing was whole blood, taken in connection with sensitization to the hapten diphenylcyclopropenone (DPC). The CDR3 DNA reads as TGTGCCAGCAGCCGGACCTACGAGCAGTACTTC. Encoded protein: CASSRTYEQYF.